This T cell receptor (beta chain) was recovered during a study of cytomegalovirus exposure and HLA in healthy donors. Of note for this clone: What it binds is unknown.

CDR1 and CDR2 (germline): SEHNR, FQNEAQ (reference sequence). Trimming took off 7 bases at V and 3 bases at J, with 12 bases between the two ends. The CDR3 loop spans 13 amino acids. This table comes from immunoSEQ multiplex PCR, and its TCRdb copy is limited to in-frame clones, with some not included. The top ten hold 10% of the sample, which has 150,000 to 200,000 clones, roughly 84% seen once. Notes on the study in general: First-cohort TCR clusters tended to co-occur in the roughly 120 validation repertoires, a later analysis found.

The TCR was taken from a man aged 25-40 years in good health and CMV-seropositive. This chain joins TRBV7-9 and TRBJ1-1; no firm D call. Material: PBMCs. This chain's CDR3 is CASTTAVDTEAFF. As DNA, the CDR3 is TGTGCCAGCACCACTGCCGTGGACACTGAAGCTTTCTTT.